Reported below is one T cell receptor beta chain. This entry comes from a study of shared clonotypes between healthy human individuals. This CDR3 is built from 19 residues. The repertoire was sequenced with immunoSEQ multiplex PCR; TCRdb's copy has only in-frame clones and lacks some. The sample shows 800,000 or so clones, approximately 96% of them seen only once. Naive CD8 cells were CD45RO-negative, positively selected for CCR7, excluding terminally differentiated effector memory CD45RA+ cells. The specimen sequenced was naive CD8+ T cells sorted from blood. This sequence was found in a man aged 25-45 years in good health. The V call is TRBV12-2, the J call TRBJ2-7; TRBD2 is the table's D call, not checked against the DNA. TRBV12-2 is annotated as a pseudogene. The DNA for the CDR3 is TGTGCAAGTCGCCCCCCTCTTACGGGAGCCCACCGAAGCTCCTACGAGCAGTACTTC. Its translation is CASRPPLTGAHRSSYEQYF.